The 17 T cell receptor beta chains reported below all come from one sample, sequenced in a study of blood T cell repertoires in COVID-19. The table came from immunoSEQ multiplex PCR; TCRdb's copy has only in-frame clones and leaves some out. The table includes 120,000 or so clones, 80% to 90% detected once. The sequenced sample consisted of peripheral blood. Receptors originate from a woman in her fifties or sixties with acute or convalescent COVID-19.

The chain carries TRBV28 and TRBJ1-6; D may be TRBD1 (5 bases). This CDR3 has 14 amino acids. Looked up from germline, CDR1 is MDHEN and CDR2 is SYDVKM. Trimming cost V 8 bases and J 10 bases, with 18 bases left between them. CDR3 DNA sequence: TGTGCCAGCTTAGGATGGGGGGACGGCTCACCCCTCCACTTT. Its protein is CASLGWGDGSPLHF. The whole variable domain, filled in from reference TRBV28 and TRBJ1-6, reads DVKVTQSSRYLVKRTGEKVFLECVQDMDHENMFWYRQDPGLGLRLIYFSYDVKMKEKGDIPEGYSVSREKKERFSLILESASTNQTSMYLCASLGWGDGSPLHFGNGTRLTVT.

This clone was counted only a few times. CDR3 sequence: CASSSYRVNTEAFF. DNA for the CDR3: TGTGCCAGCAGCTCTTACAGGGTGAACACTGAAGCTTTCTTT. The gene calls are TRBV7-2 and TRBJ1-1; D is possibly TRBD1 (6 bases). Germline CDR1 SGHTA, CDR2 FQGNSA. The V end was cut by 4 bases, the J end by 0 bases, with 9 bases between. The CDR3 extends over 14 amino acids. The variable domain in full, with the rest retrieved from reference TRBV7-2 and TRBJ1-1, is GAGVSQSPSNKVTEKGKDVELRCDPISGHTALYWYRQSLGQGLEFLIYFQGNSAPDKSGLPSDRFSAERTGGSVSTLTIQRTQQEDSAVYLCASSSYRVNTEAFFGQGTRLTVV.

This chain connects TRBV30 to TRBJ1-6; D is unclear. V was trimmed by 4 bases and J by 7 bases, leaving 11 bases between them. Germline V gives CDR1 GTSNPN, CDR2 SVGIG (reference sequence). The CDR3 runs 13 residues. The CDR3 here is CAWTVVPNSPLHF. CDR3 nucleotides: TGTGCCTGGACGGTGGTGCCAAATTCACCCCTCCACTTT.

The CDR3 spells CASSLFGGGSSTNYGYTF. The CDR3 nucleotides are TGTGCCAGCAGTCTCTTCGGGGGGGGGTCCTCGACTAACTATGGCTACACCTTC. The V gene is TRBV28, the J gene TRBJ1-2; D perhaps matches TRBD1 (5 bases). This CDR3 is 18 amino acids long. V was trimmed by 5 bases and J by 0 bases, leaving 22 bases between them. Germline CDR1 is MDHEN and CDR2 is SYDVKM.

This chain uses TRBV7-2 with TRBJ2-3; D is uncertain. The CDR3 is 17 residues long. CDR1 is SGHTA, CDR2 FQGNSA, per germline. Trimming removed 1 base at V and 5 bases at J, with 19 bases between. CDR3 sequence (DNA): TGTGCCAGCAGCTTAGGAATCCGGGTGAAAATGAGAGATACGCAGTATTTT. Its translation is CASSLGIRVKMRDTQYF.

The chain links TRBV28 to TRBJ2-7, with TRBD1 matching 9 bases. J lost 6 bases, V lost 10 bases, and 10 bases had no gene match. Germline values: CDR1 MDHEN, CDR2 SYDVKM. This CDR3 region has 13 residues. The CDR3 protein is CATSRDRVAEQYF. CDR3 in DNA: TGTGCCACATCCCGGGACAGGGTAGCCGAGCAGTACTTC.

This clone turned up a few times. The chain has TRBV5-6 and TRBJ2-1; TRBD1 agrees at 7 bases. The V gene end was trimmed by 4 bases and the J gene end by 5 bases; junction bases not matched to a gene: 6. The CDR3 has 14 amino acids. CDR1 and CDR2 (germline): SGHDT, YYEEEE. CDR3 DNA: TGTGCCAGCAGCCCTTTCGACAGGGACAATGAGCAGTTCTTC. Translating it yields CASSPFDRDNEQFF.

The J gene is TRBJ2-7, the V gene TRBV5-1, with a weak D call TRBD1 (5 bases). Trimming stripped 4 bases from V and 0 bases from J, with 11 bases between. This CDR3 is built from 14 residues. The V gene's germline CDR1 is SGHRS and CDR2 YFSETQ. CDR3 amino acids: CASSPTTVSYEQYF. The CDR3, as DNA: TGCGCCAGCAGCCCCACGACAGTCTCCTACGAGCAGTACTTC.

In DNA, the CDR3 is TGTGCCACCAGCAGAGAGAGAGGGACCTACGAGCAGTACTTC. It codes for CATSRERGTYEQYF. The V call is TRBV15, the J call TRBJ2-7, with D possibly being TRBD2 (5 bases). V dropped 0 bases and J dropped 2 bases, with 8 bases sitting between them. This CDR3 contains 14 residues. Germline loops: CDR1 LNHNV, CDR2 YYDKDF (reference sequence).

This chain links TRBV19 with TRBJ2-3; TRBD1 might be the D (5 bases). V dropped 10 bases and J dropped 4 bases, with 12 bases sitting between them. From germline, CDR1 is LNHDA and CDR2 SQIVND (reference sequence). CDR3 length: 12 amino acids. The CDR3 protein is CATIGASDTQYF. CDR3 sequence (DNA): TGTGCCACAATAGGGGCGTCAGATACGCAGTATTTT.

The chain employs TRBV5-4 and TRBJ1-3; the match to TRBD1 covers 8 bases. The CDR3 contains 15 residues. V shed 4 bases and J 2 bases; nucleotides not matched to a gene: 5. CDR1 is SGHNT, CDR2 YYREEE, per germline (reference sequence). DNA of the CDR3: TGTGCCAGCAGCCCCACAGGGGGTCCTGGAAACACCATATATTTT. It codes for CASSPTGGPGNTIYF.

The chain links TRBV24-1 to TRBJ2-1; D is unresolved. This CDR3 region has 15 residues. Germline CDR1 KGHDR, CDR2 SFDVKD. The V end was cut by 4 bases, the J end by 0 bases, with 9 bases between. The CDR3 region is CATSEQAVSYNEQFF. The CDR3 bases are TGTGCCACCAGTGAGCAGGCCGTCTCCTACAATGAGCAGTTCTTC.

The J gene is TRBJ2-2, the V gene TRBV6-1; 10 bases match TRBD1. Germline CDR1 MNHNS, CDR2 SASEGT. The CDR3 is 15 residues long. Trimming removed 0 bases from V and 7 bases from J; junction bases left unmatched: 2. The CDR3 spells CASSEAWTGGGELFF. The CDR3 DNA reads TGTGCCAGCAGTGAAGCCTGGACAGGGGGCGGGGAGCTGTTTTTT.

The V and J genes are TRBV2 and TRBJ1-2; D is perhaps TRBD1 (5 bases). The CDR3 loop spans 15 amino acids. The germline V gene has CDR1 SNHLY and CDR2 FYNNEI. Trimming removed 2 bases from V and 4 bases from J, with 14 bases in between. The CDR3 DNA follows: TGTGCCAGCAGTGAAAGGGCAGGGCCATTCTATGGCTACACCTTC. Translation gives CASSERAGPFYGYTF.

A few counts support this clone. The J gene is TRBJ1-1, the V gene TRBV18; TRBD1 matches 10 bases. Germline CDR1 KGHSH, CDR2 LQKENI. This CDR3 region has 15 residues. The trim removed 3 bases at V and 4 bases at J, leaving 5 bases unmatched. The CDR3: CASSPRQGARTEAFF. The CDR3 region has the DNA TGTGCCAGCTCACCCAGACAGGGGGCGCGCACTGAAGCTTTCTTT. Together with reference TRBV18 and TRBJ1-1, the CDR3 gives the full variable domain: NAGVMQNPRHLVRRRGQEARLRCSPMKGHSHVYWYRQLPEEGLKFMVYLQKENIIDESGMPKERFSAEFPKEGPSILRIQQVVRGDSAAYFCASSPRQGARTEAFFGQGTRLTVV.

V is TRBV11-2 and J is TRBJ1-2; weak D call: TRBD1 (5 bases). Germline V gene lookup returns CDR1 SGHAT and CDR2 FQNNGV. V lost 4 bases and J lost 6, with 9 bases in between. The CDR3 runs to 12 residues. This CDR3 reads CASSSDKHGYTF. For the CDR3, the DNA is TGTGCCAGCAGCTCGGACAAGCATGGCTACACCTTC.

This clone was detected only once. The chain links TRBV3-1 (or the pseudogene TRBV3-2) to TRBJ1-3; 7 bases match TRBD1. Germline-derived CDR1 and CDR2 are LGHDT and YNNKEL (reference sequence). The CDR3 is 16 residues long. V trimming: 4 bases; J trimming: 4 bases; junction bases outside the gene matches: 10. The CDR3 region has the DNA TGTGCCAGCAGCCGGTGGGACAGTGCCGACGGAAACACCATATATTTT. This encodes CASSRWDSADGNTIYF.